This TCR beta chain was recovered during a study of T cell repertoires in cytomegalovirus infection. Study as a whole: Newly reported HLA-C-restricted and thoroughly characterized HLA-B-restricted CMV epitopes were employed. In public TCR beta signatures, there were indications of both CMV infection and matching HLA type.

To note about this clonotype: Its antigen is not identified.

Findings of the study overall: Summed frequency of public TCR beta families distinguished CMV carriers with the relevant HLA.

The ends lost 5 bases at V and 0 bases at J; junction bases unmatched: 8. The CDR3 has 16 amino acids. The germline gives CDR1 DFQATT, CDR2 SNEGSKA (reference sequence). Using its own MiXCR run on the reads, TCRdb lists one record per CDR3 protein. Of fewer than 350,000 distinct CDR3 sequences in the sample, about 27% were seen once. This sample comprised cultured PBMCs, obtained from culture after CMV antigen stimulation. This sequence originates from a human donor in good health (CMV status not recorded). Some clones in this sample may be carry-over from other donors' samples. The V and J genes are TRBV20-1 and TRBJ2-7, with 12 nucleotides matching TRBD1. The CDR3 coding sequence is TGCAGTGCTGTCGGGACAGGGGGCGTCAGCTCCTACGAGCAGTACTTC. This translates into CSAVGTGGVSSYEQYF.